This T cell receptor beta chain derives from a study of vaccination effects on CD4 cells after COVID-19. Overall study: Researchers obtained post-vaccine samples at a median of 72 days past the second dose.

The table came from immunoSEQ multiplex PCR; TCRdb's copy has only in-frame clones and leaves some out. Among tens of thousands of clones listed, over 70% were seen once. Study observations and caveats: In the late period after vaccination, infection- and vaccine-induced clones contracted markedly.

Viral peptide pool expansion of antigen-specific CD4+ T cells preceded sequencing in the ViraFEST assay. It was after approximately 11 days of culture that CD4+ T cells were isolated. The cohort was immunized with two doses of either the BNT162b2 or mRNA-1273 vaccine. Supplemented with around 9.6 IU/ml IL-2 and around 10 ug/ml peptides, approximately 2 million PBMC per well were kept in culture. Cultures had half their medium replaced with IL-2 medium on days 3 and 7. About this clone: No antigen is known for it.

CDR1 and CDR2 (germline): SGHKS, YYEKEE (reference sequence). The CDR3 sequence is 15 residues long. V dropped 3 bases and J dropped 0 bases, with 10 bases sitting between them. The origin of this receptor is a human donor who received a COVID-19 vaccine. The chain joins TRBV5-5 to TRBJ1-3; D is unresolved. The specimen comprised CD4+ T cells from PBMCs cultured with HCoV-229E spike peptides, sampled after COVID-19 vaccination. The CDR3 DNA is TGTGCCAGCAGCTCGGACGGGAACTCTGGAAACACCATATATTTT. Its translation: CASSSDGNSGNTIYF.